Below are 22 T cell receptor beta chains sequenced from a single sample in a study of T cell repertoires in cytomegalovirus infection. TCRdb reprocessed the reads via MiXCR and lists one record per CDR3 protein. There are 150,000 to 200,000 distinct CDR3 sequences in the sample; about 30% occur only once, and 30% to 35% lies in the top ten. The sequenced material came from PBMCs. These receptors were collected from a human donor in good health (CMV status not recorded). Some clones in this sample may be carry-over from other donors' samples.

The table lists this clonotype with many counts. This chain uses TRBV12-3 or TRBV12-4 with TRBJ2-3; 8 bases map to TRBD2. Losses at the gene ends were 5 bases for V and 6 bases for J; bases not matched to a gene: 10. CDR3 length equals 15 residues. CDR3 sequence reads: CASSPTSGDRDTQYF. CDR3 bases: TGTGCCAGCAGTCCCACTAGCGGTGACAGGGATACGCAGTATTTT.

V is TRBV5-4 and J is TRBJ2-5; possible D gene TRBD2, 6 bases. CDR3 length: 14 residues. CDR1 is SGHNT and CDR2 is YYREEE in the germline V gene (reference sequence). The V gene lost 4 bases and the J gene lost 7 bases, with 17 bases spanning the gap. CDR3 DNA sequence: TGTGCCAGCAGCCCCCGGGAGCTTATAGGGACCCAGTACTTC. Amino acid sequence: CASSPRELIGTQYF.

This clonotype was detected only a few times. The chain combines TRBV20-1 with TRBJ2-3; the match to TRBD2 covers 11 bases. The germline CDR1 and CDR2 sequences are DFQATT and SNEGSKA (reference sequence). This CDR3 is built from 15 residues. With V trimmed by 2 bases and J by 5 bases, 6 bases remained unmatched. The chain's CDR3 is CSARMTSGAGDTQYF. The DNA for the CDR3 is TGCAGTGCTAGAATGACTAGCGGGGCAGGAGATACGCAGTATTTT.

This clonotype was found many times. This chain joins TRBV7-2 and TRBJ1-1; no firm D call. Germline CDR1 SGHTA, CDR2 FQGNSA. The CDR3 is made up of 13 amino acids. V gave up 6 bases and J gave up 11 bases, with 19 bases separating them. The CDR3 bases are TGTGCCAGCAGACAAATATCCGGGCCTGGGGCTTTCTTT. It is translated as CASRQISGPGAFF.

This chain uses TRBV5-1 with TRBJ1-3, with D perhaps TRBD1 (5 bases). This CDR3 spans 16 amino acids. Trimming stripped 4 bases from V and 2 bases from J, with 16 bases between. Germline-derived CDR1 and CDR2 are SGHRS and YFSETQ. The CDR3 nucleotides are TGCGCCAGCAGCCGAGACCAGGGTGGAACTGGAAACACCATATATTTT. Translation: CASSRDQGGTGNTIYF.

This clonotype was found a few times. The genes are TRBV7-9 and TRBJ2-1; 7 nucleotides align to TRBD1. In germline, CDR1 is SEHNR, CDR2 FQNEAQ (reference sequence). Unmatched junction bases numbered 7, after V lost 3 bases and J lost 8 bases. The CDR3 contains 14 residues. The CDR3 sequence: CASSFPQGVHEQFF. CDR3 bases: TGTGCCAGCAGCTTCCCCCAGGGGGTCCATGAGCAGTTCTTC.

This clonotype has a handful of counts. V usage is TRBV20-1 and J usage is TRBJ2-3; 8 bases match TRBD2. CDR3 length: 15 residues. Germline V gives CDR1 DFQATT, CDR2 SNEGSKA (reference sequence). Trimming cost V 6 bases and J 2 bases; bases outside gene matches: 10. As DNA, the CDR3 is TGCAGTGCCGAGGGAGCGGGGGTCCTCACAGATACGCAGTATTTT. The encoded protein is CSAEGAGVLTDTQYF.

The chain recombines TRBV30 with TRBJ2-5, with 7 nucleotides matching TRBD1. The length of the CDR3 is 12 residues. Germline trimming cut 6 bases from V and 3 bases from J; bases unmatched to any gene: 4. Germline V CDR1 and CDR2: GTSNPN, SVGIG (reference sequence). The CDR3 spells CACGQVEETQYF. For the CDR3, the DNA is TGTGCCTGTGGACAGGTTGAAGAGACCCAGTACTTC. Supplemented by reference TRBV30 and TRBJ2-5, the full variable domain reads SQTIHQWPATLVQPVGSPLSLECTVEGTSNPNLYWYRQAAGRGLQLLFYSVGIGQISSEVPQNLSASRPQDRQFILSSKKLLLSDSGFYLCACGQVEETQYFGPGTRLLVL.

The chain carries TRBV2 and TRBJ1-2; TRBD1 agrees at 8 bases. From germline, CDR1 is SNHLY and CDR2 FYNNEI. This CDR3 spans 13 amino acids. The V gene end was trimmed by 6 bases and the J gene end by 8 bases; junction bases not matched to a gene: 8. The CDR3 DNA reads TGTGCCAGCAGGCCGCAGGGGGCTAAAGGCTACACCTTC. Its protein is CASRPQGAKGYTF.

The rearrangement joins TRBV4-2 to TRBJ1-4, with D unresolved. V was trimmed by 0 bases and J by 1 base, leaving 0 bases between them. The CDR3 sequence is 13 residues long. The germline CDR1 and CDR2 sequences are LGHNA and YNFKEQ. The CDR3 bases are TGTGCCAGCAGCCAAGAAACTAATGAAAAACTGTTTTTT. It codes for CASSQETNEKLFF.

This clonotype was seen only a few times. The gene calls are TRBV7-2 and TRBJ1-2; no definite D call. The CDR3 runs to 15 residues. V gave up 5 bases and J gave up 1 base, with 14 bases separating them. Germline V gene lookup returns CDR1 SGHTA and CDR2 FQGNSA. CDR3 DNA sequence: TGTGCCAGCAGCCCTATCCCCATTTTTAACTATGGCTACACCTTC. It yields the protein CASSPIPIFNYGYTF.

V usage is TRBV12-3 or TRBV12-4 and J usage is TRBJ2-1; a weak D match, TRBD2 (7 bases). This CDR3 has 14 amino acids. The V end was cut by 6 bases, the J end by 7 bases, with 16 bases between. The CDR3, as DNA: TGTGCCAGCAGGGGATGGGAGGGGGTAAATGAGCAGTTCTTC. This sequence encodes CASRGWEGVNEQFF.

This chain links TRBV4-2 with TRBJ1-3; 8 positions agree with TRBD1. The CDR3 has 21 residues. V lost 3 bases, J lost 0 bases, and 19 bases stayed unmatched. Germline loops: CDR1 LGHNA, CDR2 YNFKEQ. The CDR3 loop reads CASSQSNRDRKRLTSGNTIYF. The CDR3 nucleotides are TGTGCCAGCAGCCAGTCGAATCGGGACAGGAAAAGACTTACCTCTGGAAACACCATATATTTT.

V gene TRBV14 combines with J gene TRBJ2-5, with 7 positions matching TRBD2. This CDR3 region has 17 residues. Germline loops: CDR1 SGHDN, CDR2 FVKESK. J lost 1 base, V lost 3 bases, and 11 bases had no gene match. CDR3 sequence: CASSHGRASEFQETQYF. CDR3 DNA sequence: TGTGCCAGCAGCCATGGGAGGGCTAGCGAGTTCCAAGAGACCCAGTACTTC.

This clonotype has only a few counts. The chain couples TRBV30 to TRBJ2-2; D is unresolved. V was shortened by 3 bases and J by 6 bases, with 11 bases between the two germline ends. This CDR3 has 13 amino acids. The V gene's germline CDR1 is GTSNPN and CDR2 SVGIG (reference sequence). The CDR3 region is CAWSQERAGELFF. The CDR3 coding sequence is TGTGCCTGGAGCCAGGAAAGAGCCGGGGAGCTGTTTTTT.

DNA of the CDR3: TGTGCCAGCGGACTAGGGGCCGGGGACACTGAAGCTTTCTTT. Its protein is CASGLGAGDTEAFF. The genes are TRBV7-3 and TRBJ1-1; possible D gene TRBD1, 5 bases. V lost 8 bases and J lost 3, with 16 bases in between. Germline-derived CDR1 and CDR2 are SGHTA and FQGTGA. CDR3 length: 14 residues.

In this sample, this clonotype turned up a few times. The genes are TRBV7-8 and TRBJ2-1; D might be TRBD1 or TRBD2, each matching 5 bases. V lost 2 bases, J lost 0 bases, and 23 bases lay in between. This CDR3 has 20 residues. Per the germline V gene, CDR1 is SGHVS and CDR2 is FQNEAQ. The CDR3, as DNA: TGTGCCAGCAGCTTATTCGCAGGCGCGTCCGAGGGGATCTCCTACAATGAGCAGTTCTTC. This gives the protein CASSLFAGASEGISYNEQFF.

The chain combines TRBV7-2 with TRBJ2-1; TRBD2 aligns across 9 bases. Trimming at V came to 5 bases and at J to 5 bases, leaving 7 bases not matched to a gene. Germline V gene data show CDR1 as SGHTA and CDR2 as FQGNSA. The CDR3 is 15 amino acids. CDR3 loop: CASSLSLAGNNEQFF. The CDR3 region has the DNA TGTGCCAGCAGCCTGTCTCTAGCGGGGAACAATGAGCAGTTCTTC.

The chain carries TRBV5-6 and TRBJ1-1, with D possibly TRBD1 on 6 matching bases. Germline CDR1 SGHDT, CDR2 YYEEEE. There are 16 residues in the CDR3. V lost 1 base to trimming and J lost 6 bases, with 19 bases between them. The CDR3 loop is CASSLRLQGLTSEAFF. In nucleotides, the CDR3 is TGTGCCAGCAGCTTGCGACTACAGGGACTAACCTCTGAAGCTTTCTTT.

V gene TRBV3-1 combines with J gene TRBJ1-1; D remains unclear. Trimming shortened V by 4 bases and J by 5 bases, and 11 bases separated the two germline ends. The CDR3 is made up of 13 amino acids. Germline V gene lookup returns CDR1 LGHDT and CDR2 YNNKEL (reference sequence). This CDR3 reads CASSLTRETEAFF. CDR3 in DNA: TGTGCCAGCAGCCTGACGAGGGAGACTGAAGCTTTCTTT. The full variable domain, completed using reference TRBV3-1 and TRBJ1-1, is DTAVSQTPKYLVTQMGNDKSIKCEQNLGHDTMYWYKQDSKKFLKIMFSYNNKELIINETVPNRFSPKSPDKAHLNLHINSLELGDSAVYFCASSLTRETEAFFGQGTRLTVV.

Comment on this clonotype: A read error may be the cause here, since a much bigger clone is one base away. The chain recombines TRBV7-2 with TRBJ2-5; 7 nucleotides line up with TRBD1. Trimming cost V 7 bases and J 6 bases; bases outside gene matches: 8. This CDR3 is built from 13 residues. Germline V gives CDR1 SGHTA, CDR2 FQGNSA. CDR3 in amino acids: CASTPTGQKTQYF. As DNA, the CDR3 is TGTGCCAGCACCCCGACAGGGCAAAAGACCCAGTACTTC.

Comments on this clonotype: A read error may be the cause here, since a much bigger clone is one base away. The chain is built from TRBV7-2 and TRBJ2-3; D is uncertain. CDR3 length equals 13 residues. Germline CDR1 is SGHTA and CDR2 is FQGNSA. CDR3 residues: CVSSLDSGDTQYF. The CDR3 coding sequence is TGTGTCAGCAGCTTAGACTCCGGAGATACGCAGTATTTT.